The rows below give T cell receptor beta chains drawn from one sample of a study of lymphopenia after photon versus proton radiotherapy. Profiled with immunoSEQ multiplex PCR; TCRdb holds only in-frame clones, not every one. Here the sample spans 70,000 or so clones, approximately 90% being singletons. Sequencing was performed on peripheral blood, taken from a patient treated with photon-based radiotherapy. The source is a woman aged 35 to 49 with cholangiocarcinoma. The CDR3 runs from the conserved cysteine through the conserved F or W. D genes are given only for firm matches. Where a row states a size, it is once, few, many or the class of an expanded clone; other rows omit it.

clone size	J gene	V gene	D gene	CDR3 DNA	CDR3 protein
NA	TRBJ1-1	TRBV6-1	TRBD1	TGTGCCAGCAGTGAACCGGGACAGGGCGCTGAAGCTTTCTTT	CASSEPGQGAEAFF
NA	TRBJ2-5	TRBV19	NA	TGTGCCAGTCGGGGCGGGGCAAAAGAGACCCAGTACTTC	CASRGGAKETQYF
NA	TRBJ2-7	TRBV29-1	TRBD1	TGCAGCGTGGAGCCCCCCGGACAGGGCTGCGAGCAGTACTTC	CSVEPPGQGCEQYF
NA	TRBJ1-2	TRBV7-9	NA	TGTGCCAGCAGCTCACAGGGAAGCAGTGGCTACACCTTC	CASSSQGSSGYTF
NA	TRBJ2-7	TRBV9	NA	TGTGCCAGCAGCGGGACGGACTCCTACGAGCAGTACTTC	CASSGTDSYEQYF
NA	TRBJ2-4	TRBV7-9	NA	TGTGCCAGCAGCTCAGAGGCCGGGGCGTCTTTT	CASSSEAGASF
NA	TRBJ2-6	TRBV30	TRBD1	TGTGCCTCTAGTAGGGGGCCGAACTCTGGGGCCAACGTCCTGACTTTC	CASSRGPNSGANVLTF
NA	TRBJ2-7	TRBV27	TRBD1	TGTGCCAGCAGTTCCCGGGACAGGGGGTGGGAGCAGTACTTC	CASSSRDRGWEQYF
NA	TRBJ2-1	TRBV2	TRBD2	TGTGCCAGCAGGACTAGCGGGGGGGCCTTGGGCAATGAGCAGTTCTTC	CASRTSGGALGNEQFF
NA	TRBJ1-3	TRBV6-6	NA	TGTGCCAGCAGTTACCCGACGGGGGTCAGTGGAAACACCATATATTTT	CASSYPTGVSGNTIYF
NA	TRBJ2-3	TRBV28	NA	TGTGCCAGCAGTACCTTCCCGGGGAGCGCCTACACAGATACGCAGTATTTT	CASSTFPGSAYTDTQYF
NA	TRBJ1-2	TRBV10-3	NA	TGTGCCATCAGTGAGGGAGGGGGGATTGGCTACACCTTC	CAISEGGGIGYTF
NA	TRBJ2-7	TRBV7-2	TRBD2	TGTGCCAGCAGCTTAGACGGGGGGGCGGACGAGCAGTACTTC	CASSLDGGADEQYF
NA	TRBJ1-5	TRBV2	NA	TGTGCCAGCAAACAGGGCAATCAGCCCCAGCATTTT	CASKQGNQPQHF
NA	TRBJ2-7	TRBV11-2	NA	TGTGCCAGCAGCTTAGGGGACGGCATCTCCTACGAGCAGTACTTC	CASSLGDGISYEQYF
NA	TRBJ2-2	TRBV6-4	NA	TGTGCCAGCAGGGTAGGCGGCACCGGGGAGCTGTTTTTT	CASRVGGTGELFF
NA	TRBJ1-2	TRBV11-2	NA	TGTGCCAGCAGCTTAGCAAGTTGGGACTATGGCTACACCTTC	CASSLASWDYGYTF
once	TRBJ2-2	TRBV6-4	NA	TGTGCCAGCAGTGAAGTAGAGGGTACCGGGGAGCTGTTTTTT	CASSEVEGTGELFF
NA	TRBJ2-7	TRBV4-1	NA	TGCGCCAGCAGCCACCCCGCCGGGGACGAGCAGTACTTC	CASSHPAGDEQYF
NA	TRBJ2-5	TRBV7-6	NA	TGTGCCAGCAGCTCGGACTTGAAGGAGACCCAGTACTTC	CASSSDLKETQYF
NA	TRBJ1-3	TRBV5-1	TRBD1	TGCGCCAGCAGCACGGCGCAGGGGGCGGTTGGAAACACCATATATTTT	CASSTAQGAVGNTIYF
NA	TRBJ2-7	TRBV30	NA	TGTGCCTCCGAATCCCCGGGCCTCTACGAGCAGTACTTC	CASESPGLYEQYF
NA	TRBJ2-1	TRBV2	NA	TGTGCCAGCAGCCGGGGTAGCTCCTACAATGAGCAGTTCTTC	CASSRGSSYNEQFF
NA	TRBJ1-5	TRBV15	NA	TGTGCCACCAGCAGAGATCGGAGGAACAGGGAGGGGCATTTT	CATSRDRRNREGHF
NA	TRBJ1-1	TRBV4-1	TRBD1	TGCGCCAGCAGCCCGCAAACTTTAGGGACAGGTTCTTTAAACACTGAAGCTTTCTTT	CASSPQTLGTGSLNTEAFF
NA	TRBJ1-1	TRBV30	TRBD1	TGTGCCTGGAGTCCGTGGACAGGGGTCGACACTGAAGCTTTCTTT	CAWSPWTGVDTEAFF
NA	TRBJ1-1	TRBV27	NA	TGTGCCCCCCTCCCATGGGGGCTCACTGAAGCTTTCTTT	CAPLPWGLTEAFF
once	TRBJ2-6	TRBV5-1	NA	TGCGCCAGCAGCGACAGCTCTGGGGCCAACGTCCTGACTTTC	CASSDSSGANVLTF
few	TRBJ1-2	TRBV2	NA	TGTGCCAGCAGGTTTTTTCAGGAGGACCCCTATGGCTACACCTTC	CASRFFQEDPYGYTF
once	TRBJ1-1	TRBV19	NA	TGTGCCAGTAGTACCGTGGGACGGATGAACACTGAAGCTTTCTTT	CASSTVGRMNTEAFF
NA	TRBJ1-1	TRBV6-5	NA	TGTGCCAGCAGTTACTCGACAGTCGGGAACACTGAAGCTTTCTTT	CASSYSTVGNTEAFF
NA	TRBJ2-7	TRBV5-1	NA	TGCGCCAGCAGCTTGCTACAGGGCCACGAGCAGTACTTC	CASSLLQGHEQYF
once	TRBJ2-2	TRBV6-1	TRBD2	TGTGCCAGCAGGGAGGGACTAGCGGGAGCCGGGGAGCTGTTTTTT	CASREGLAGAGELFF
NA	TRBJ1-2	TRBV28	TRBD1	TGTGCCAGCAGTTTCGGGACAGCTAACTATGGCTACACCTTC	CASSFGTANYGYTF
few	TRBJ1-5	TRBV6-6	NA	TGTGCCAGCACACTTGGGAGTGGCAATCAGCCCCAGCATTTT	CASTLGSGNQPQHF
medium-sized	TRBJ2-3	TRBV14	NA	TGTGCCAGCAGCCTGGGGACGATTAGTAGCACAGATACGCAGTATTTT	CASSLGTISSTDTQYF
NA	TRBJ1-1	TRBV5-1	NA	TGCGCCAGCAGCCCCCAATTCCCCCCGGGAACTGAAGCTTTCTTT	CASSPQFPPGTEAFF
NA	TRBJ1-2	TRBV30	NA	TGTGCCTGGAGTGTAAGCGTTAACTATGGCTACACCTTC	CAWSVSVNYGYTF
once	TRBJ1-4	TRBV6-6	NA	TGTGCCAGCAGTTCTACAGGTGCAACTAATGAAAAACTGTTTTTT	CASSSTGATNEKLFF
NA	TRBJ2-2	TRBV7-9	NA	TGTGCCAGCAGCTCAGACACCGGGGAGCTGTTTTTT	CASSSDTGELFF
NA	TRBJ2-7	TRBV28	TRBD2	TGTGCCAGCACGACGGGGGGGAGCTCCTACGAGCAGTACTTC	CASTTGGSSYEQYF
NA	TRBJ1-4	TRBV5-1	NA	TGCGCCAGCAGGGGCGCAGGGAATAATGAAAAACTGTTTTTT	CASRGAGNNEKLFF
NA	TRBJ1-6	TRBV2	NA	TGTGCCAGCATAGTCAACAGGGCCAGTTCACCCCTCCACTTT	CASIVNRASSPLHF
once	TRBJ2-1	TRBV4-2	NA	TGTGCCAGCAGCCAAGCGAGGTACAATGAGCAGTTCTTC	CASSQARYNEQFF
NA	TRBJ1-5	TRBV9	NA	TGTGCCAGCAGCGATGATCCTCGGCTAGATAGCAATCAGCCCCAGCATTTT	CASSDDPRLDSNQPQHF
NA	TRBJ2-2	TRBV11-3	TRBD2	TGTGCCAGCAGCCGATTCGCGCTGGCTAGCGGCACCGGGGAGCTGTTTTTT	CASSRFALASGTGELFF
NA	TRBJ2-3	TRBV10-3	NA	TGTGCCATCAGCCCCGGTTCGGACCAGAGTACAGATACGCAGTATTTT	CAISPGSDQSTDTQYF
few	TRBJ1-1	TRBV4-2	TRBD1	TGTGCCAGCAGCCAAGCCAGGACAGGGGGCACTGAAGCTTTCTTT	CASSQARTGGTEAFF
NA	TRBJ2-1	TRBV7-6	TRBD1	TGTGCCAGCAGCCCCAACCCTGGGACAGCTATTGCCGCTCGGGACAATGAGCAGTTCTTC	CASSPNPGTAIAARDNEQFF
NA	TRBJ2-5	TRBV5-4	TRBD2	TGTGCCAGCAGCCCCTATAGCGGGAAGCAAGAGACCCAGTACTTC	CASSPYSGKQETQYF
NA	TRBJ1-1	TRBV29-1	NA	TGCAGTGTAATTCCGGGGTCCATGAACACTGAAGCTTTCTTT	CSVIPGSMNTEAFF